This is a list of T cell receptor beta chains from one sample in a study of shared clonotypes between healthy human individuals. Using immunoSEQ multiplex PCR, the repertoire was profiled, and TCRdb retains in-frame clones only, with some absent. Here the sample spans about 2.4 million clones, 85% to 95% being singletons. The material sequenced was naive CD4+ T cells sorted from blood. The receptors come from a man aged 18 to 30 in good health. Both conserved end residues are part of each CDR3. D genes are given only for firm matches. Size values are once, few and many counts, or a class for expanded clones, and some rows have none.

clone size	V gene	D gene	J gene	CDR3 DNA	CDR3 protein
.	TRBV19	.	TRBJ1-2	TGTGCCAGTGAGGGGCCACCGTCGGGCCTTAACTATGGCTACACCTTC	CASEGPPSGLNYGYTF
.	TRBV28	TRBD2	TRBJ2-3	TGTGCCACAAAGACCCGTACTAGCGGTCTTAGCACAGATACGCAGTATTTT	CATKTRTSGLSTDTQYF
.	TRBV10-3	TRBD2	TRBJ2-3	TGTGCCATCAGTGCGACTAGCGGGAGTACAGATACGCAGTATTTT	CAISATSGSTDTQYF
few	TRBV13	.	TRBJ1-5	TGTGCCAGCAGCTTATCCCGCAGGAATCAGCCCCAGCATTTT	CASSLSRRNQPQHF
.	TRBV4-1	.	TRBJ2-7	TGCGCCAGCAGCGAGCCGTACAACTCCTACGAGCAGTACTTC	CASSEPYNSYEQYF
.	TRBV11-2	TRBD1	TRBJ1-5	TGTGCCAGCAGCATCGACAGGGGGCAACCCCAGCATTTT	CASSIDRGQPQHF
.	TRBV21-1	.	TRBJ2-7	TGTGCCAGCAGCACCCGGGGAAGGGTCGCCGTTTATAACGAGCAGTACTTC	CASSTRGRVAVYNEQYF
.	TRBV11-2	TRBD1	TRBJ1-1	TGTGCCAGCAGCTTGGAAAACAGGGGCCACACTGAAGCTTTCTTT	CASSLENRGHTEAFF
.	TRBV28	TRBD1	TRBJ2-7	TGTGCCAGCAAGGGACAGTCCTACGAGCAGTACTTC	CASKGQSYEQYF
.	TRBV30	.	TRBJ2-4	TGTGCCTGGACCACGCCCACGCGGTACCTAGCCAAAAACATTCAGTACTTC	CAWTTPTRYLAKNIQYF
.	TRBV6-5	.	TRBJ1-5	TGTGCCAGCAGTCGCGAGCGGAATCAGCCCCAGCATTTT	CASSRERNQPQHF
.	TRBV5-4	TRBD2	TRBJ2-7	TGTGCCAGCAGCACATCAACCTGGACTAGTGGCGACGAGCAGTACTTC	CASSTSTWTSGDEQYF
.	TRBV6-5	.	TRBJ1-3	TGTGCCAGCAGTTACTCGTCCCGGGGCTCTGGAAACACCATATATTTT	CASSYSSRGSGNTIYF
.	TRBV5-4	.	TRBJ2-5	TGTGCCAGCAGCTTGGACAGCCCCCTGTACCAAGAGACCCAGTACTTC	CASSLDSPLYQETQYF
.	TRBV4-1	.	TRBJ2-7	TGCGCCAGCAGCCAAGGACCCTTGCCGGTGAAATCTAAAAGCTCCTACGAGCAGTACTTC	CASSQGPLPVKSKSSYEQYF
.	TRBV13	TRBD1	TRBJ1-2	TGTGCCAGCAGCTCGGGACAGGGAAGTAACTATGGCTACACCTTC	CASSSGQGSNYGYTF
.	TRBV10-1	TRBD1	TRBJ1-6	TGCGCCAGCAGTTTTGGACAGGAGGGATCACCCCTCCACTTT	CASSFGQEGSPLHF
once	TRBV7-9	.	TRBJ2-5	TGTGCCAGCAGCTTAGCTGGAATTGCGGAGACCCAGTACTTC	CASSLAGIAETQYF
.	TRBV19	TRBD1	TRBJ1-2	TGTGCCAGTAGTATTAAAGGCGGACAGGACTATGGCTACACCTTC	CASSIKGGQDYGYTF
.	TRBV7-9	.	TRBJ2-2	TGTGCCAGCAGCTTAGGGCAGGGAAACACCGGGGAGCTGTTTTTT	CASSLGQGNTGELFF